These 23 T cell receptor beta chains came from one sample sequenced in a study of T cells and Merkel cell carcinoma outcomes. Generated by immunoSEQ multiplex PCR, the TCRdb table keeps only in-frame clones and is missing some. The top ten clones hold 2% of a sample with around 14,000 clones, 92% of them seen once. Sequenced material: tumor tissue from Merkel cell carcinoma. The receptors stem from a human donor with Merkel cell carcinoma.

This rearrangement joins TRBV12-5 to TRBJ2-2, with 7 bases identical to TRBD1. In germline, CDR1 is LGHNT, CDR2 FRNRAP. This CDR3 is built from 15 residues. V shed 0 bases, J shed 5 bases, and the junction held 3 bases outside the gene matches. CDR3 sequence: CASGLVLQGTGELFF. The CDR3 DNA follows: TGTGCTAGTGGTTTGGTACTACAGGGGACCGGGGAGCTGTTTTTT.

The V gene is TRBV7-3, the J gene TRBJ2-3; possibly TRBD1 for D (6 bases). CDR3 length equals 13 residues. V was shortened by 5 bases and J by 12 bases, with 18 bases between the two germline ends. Germline CDR1 and CDR2: SGHTA and FQGTGA. The CDR3 DNA reads as TGTGCCAGCAGCGCACAGAGCCGGACAGTTCAGTATTTT. It encodes CASSAQSRTVQYF.

This chain joins TRBV28 and TRBJ2-5, with a tentative D call TRBD1 (7 bases). Germline lookup yields CDR1 MDHEN and CDR2 SYDVKM. Trimming shortened V by 4 bases and J by 7 bases, and 19 bases separated the two germline ends. The CDR3 extends over 15 amino acids. The CDR3 region is CASSSGGRAIRTQYF. The CDR3 nucleotides read TGTGCCAGCAGTTCAGGGGGGCGGGCTATTCGGACCCAGTACTTC.

This chain joins TRBV29-1 and TRBJ1-1; D is uncertain. The CDR3 extends over 12 amino acids. Trimming stripped 5 bases from V and 4 bases from J, with 11 bases between. In germline, CDR1 is SQVTM, CDR2 ANQGSEA. The CDR3 region is CSVTPGSTEAFF. CDR3 bases: TGCAGCGTTACCCCCGGGAGCACTGAAGCTTTCTTT.

The chain is built from TRBV29-1 and TRBJ1-1, with D perhaps TRBD1 (5 bases). Per the germline V gene, CDR1 is SQVTM and CDR2 is ANQGSEA. The germline V and J ends were trimmed by 2 bases and 4 bases, with 14 bases remaining between them. The CDR3 totals 14 residues. The CDR3 loop is CSVELVEGVTEAFF. The CDR3 DNA reads as TGCAGCGTTGAATTAGTGGAAGGGGTCACTGAAGCTTTCTTT. Full variable domain (rest looked up from reference TRBV29-1 and TRBJ1-1): SAVISQKPSRDICQRGTSLTIQCQVDSQVTMMFWYRQQPGQSLTLIATANQGSEATYESGFVIDKFPISRPNLTFSTLTVSNMSPEDSSIYLCSVELVEGVTEAFFGQGTRLTVV.

This clone was seen just once. The J gene is TRBJ2-3, the V gene TRBV5-1, with D possibly matching TRBD2 (7 bases). Trimming removed 3 bases at V and 3 bases at J, with 17 bases between. Germline assignment: CDR1 SGHRS and CDR2 YFSETQ. The CDR3 is 16 amino acids. CDR3 coding DNA: TGCGCCAGCAGCTCGAACCAGGGAGGGGGGACAGATACGCAGTATTTT. Translating gives CASSSNQGGGTDTQYF.

This clone has only one observation. The junction differs from germline at one of its ends, possibly a read error. V is TRBV5-1 and J is TRBJ2-2; D is undetermined. This CDR3 has 17 residues. Germline CDR1 SGHRS, CDR2 YFSETQ. Here the CDR3 reads CASSLVGRSEKGRELFF. CDR3 nucleotide sequence: TGCGCCAGCAGTTTGGTTGGCAGGTCGGAGAAGGGTAGGGAGCTGTTTTTT.

The chain uses TRBV2 and TRBJ2-1, with 8 nucleotides matching TRBD1. V shed 8 bases, J shed 1 base, and the junction held 4 bases outside the gene matches. Germline loops: CDR1 SNHLY, CDR2 FYNNEI. This CDR3 is built from 14 residues. The chain's CDR3 is CASGDRSSYNEQFF. The CDR3 region has the DNA TGTGCCAGCGGGGACAGGTCGTCCTACAATGAGCAGTTCTTC.

This chain uses TRBV5-1 with TRBJ2-1, with 8 bases lining up with TRBD2. V was clipped by 3 bases and J by 5 bases; unmatched bases: 13. CDR3 length equals 17 residues. In germline, CDR1 is SGHRS, CDR2 YFSETQ. CDR3: CASSWRSRGRSDNEQFF. CDR3 nucleotide sequence: TGCGCCAGCAGCTGGAGGTCTCGCGGGAGGTCGGACAATGAGCAGTTCTTC.

This rearrangement joins TRBV28 to TRBJ2-7, with 12 nucleotides matching TRBD1. Per the germline V gene, CDR1 is MDHEN and CDR2 is SYDVKM. The CDR3 runs 16 residues. Trimming at V came to 6 bases and at J to 4 bases, leaving 10 bases not matched to a gene. CDR3 sequence: CASSTPGTGGSYEQYF. For the CDR3, the DNA is TGTGCCAGCAGCACTCCCGGGACAGGGGGCTCTTACGAGCAGTACTTC.

The chain has TRBV13 and TRBJ2-7; the D gene is possibly TRBD1 (6 bases). Trimming took off 5 bases at V and 0 bases at J, with 11 bases between the two ends. The V gene's germline CDR1 is PRHDT and CDR2 FYEKMQ (reference sequence). The CDR3 has 14 amino acids. CDR3 protein: CASSRTVSSYEQYF. CDR3 nucleotide sequence: TGTGCCAGCAGCCGGACAGTGAGCTCCTACGAGCAGTACTTC.

This clone was counted once. The germline gene is not matched at one end of the junction; a read error may be the cause. The chain recombines TRBV7-2 with TRBJ2-7, with 7 bases matching TRBD2. CDR1 is SGHTA, CDR2 FQGNSA, per germline. The CDR3 totals 14 residues. The CDR3 DNA follows: TGTGCTAGCAGCTACGGACTAGTGCCCTACGAGCAGTACTTC. Translation gives CASSYGLVPYEQYF.

The CDR3 DNA reads as TGTGCCAGCTCACCAGGTAGGCCGGAGAGGTATTACAATGAGCAGTTCTTC. Translated, it gives CASSPGRPERYYNEQFF. The chain couples TRBV18 to TRBJ2-1; D unresolved. The germline V and J ends were trimmed by 2 bases and 4 bases, with 18 bases remaining between them. Germline-derived CDR1 and CDR2 are KGHSH and LQKENI. The CDR3 runs 17 residues.

The rearrangement uses TRBV30 and TRBJ2-7; a possible D gene is TRBD2 (5 bases). The CDR3 runs to 14 residues. From germline, CDR1 is GTSNPN and CDR2 SVGIG (reference sequence). V shed 0 bases and J shed 6 bases, with 15 bases lying between them. CDR3 nucleotides: TGTGCCTGGAGTGTTTTTGACACCGGAGGCGAGCAGTACTTC. Its protein product is CAWSVFDTGGEQYF.

The chain links TRBV5-6 to TRBJ2-3; the match to TRBD1 covers 9 bases. In germline, CDR1 is SGHDT, CDR2 YYEEEE. Trimming removed 2 bases from V and 4 bases from J; junction bases left unmatched: 14. The CDR3 consists of 18 residues. The CDR3 region is CASSLRDRVDSPADTQYF. CDR3 in DNA: TGTGCCAGCAGCTTAAGGGACAGGGTGGATTCCCCCGCAGATACGCAGTATTTT.

The chain links TRBV10-1 to TRBJ1-2; the match to TRBD1 covers 7 bases. V lost 9 bases, J lost 4 bases, and 14 bases stayed unmatched. There are 15 residues in the CDR3. The germline CDR1 and CDR2 sequences are WNHNN and SYGVQD (reference sequence). The chain's CDR3 is CARCCRDSRTYGYTF. CDR3 nucleotide sequence: TGCGCCAGATGCTGCCGGGACAGTCGAACCTATGGCTACACCTTC.

This chain uses TRBV5-1 with TRBJ1-1; 7 nucleotides match TRBD1. The CDR3 runs to 14 residues. J was trimmed by 1 base and V by 4 bases; bases with no gene match: 4. Germline V lookup: CDR1 SGHRS, CDR2 YFSETQ. The CDR3 loop reads CASSTGTENTEAFF. CDR3 coding DNA: TGCGCCAGCAGCACCGGGACAGAGAACACTGAAGCTTTCTTT.

The rearrangement links TRBV2 to TRBJ1-4; D call uncertain. CDR1 is SNHLY and CDR2 is FYNNEI in the germline V gene. CDR3 length: 11 amino acids. Trimming removed 7 bases from V and 7 bases from J, with 7 bases in between. The DNA of the CDR3 is TGTGCCAGCACTGTATTTGAAAAACTGTTTTTT. This sequence encodes CASTVFEKLFF.

This chain uses TRBV28 with TRBJ2-5; 8 bases fit TRBD2. The germline gives CDR1 MDHEN, CDR2 SYDVKM. The length of the CDR3 is 13 residues. V shed 6 bases, J shed 4 bases, and the junction held 4 bases outside the gene matches. The CDR3 DNA is TGTGCCAGCAGGAGAGCGGGAGTAGAGACCCAGTACTTC. Residues: CASRRAGVETQYF.

The rearrangement uses TRBV5-6 and TRBJ2-3, with a possible D match to TRBD1 (6 bases). Germline CDR1 SGHDT, CDR2 YYEEEE. V was clipped by 2 bases and J by 6 bases, with 10 bases between them. The CDR3 runs to 13 residues. CDR3 DNA: TGTGCCAGCAGCTTTAAGGGGGTGGATACGCAGTATTTT. It specifies CASSFKGVDTQYF.

In nucleotides, the CDR3 is TGCAGCGCACGACCACTCAGTGGTGAAAAACTGTTTTTT. Protein: CSARPLSGEKLFF. V usage is TRBV29-1 and J usage is TRBJ1-4; no reliable D call. CDR3 size: 13 residues. Germline loops: CDR1 SQVTM, CDR2 ANQGSEA. V was pared by 7 bases and J by 7 bases, with 16 bases between.

The chain joins TRBV4-1 to TRBJ2-4, with D tentatively TRBD2 (5 bases). Trimming took off 2 bases at V and 7 bases at J, with 12 bases between the two ends. The CDR3 runs 14 residues. Germline CDR1 MGHRA, CDR2 YSYEKL. CDR3 nucleotides: TGCGCCAGCAGCCAATCGGGGAATTGGAACATTCAGTACTTC. Protein product: CASSQSGNWNIQYF.

This clone was observed a few times. The chain employs TRBV2 and TRBJ2-7; D is unclear. With 6 bases removed from V and 5 bases from J, the gap between germline ends came to 11 bases. CDR1 SNHLY and CDR2 FYNNEI come from the germline V gene. CDR3 length: 12 residues. DNA of the CDR3: TGTGCCAGCAGGAACTACAACGACGAGCAGTACTTC. Translation: CASRNYNDEQYF.